The rows below give T cell receptor beta chains drawn from one sample of a study of CD8 T cells in Susac syndrome. TCRdb itself ran the immunoSEQ multiplex PCR reads through MiXCR, one entry per CDR3 protein. Counted here are around 180,000 distinct CDR3 sequences, 85% to 95% occurring once; the ten biggest clones make up about 0.15%. Input material: CD8+ T cells from PBMCs. These receptors were taken from a human donor with multiple sclerosis. Both conserved end residues are part of each CDR3.

V gene	J gene	CDR3 protein
TRBV30	TRBJ1-1	CAWIGADRMNTEAFF
TRBV19	TRBJ2-7	CASSVGQHYEQYF
TRBV29-1	TRBJ2-1	CSVSGTGLNEQFF
TRBV28	TRBJ2-7	CASSPRGNVFNEQYF
TRBV27	TRBJ1-4	CASSPSNGVEKLFF
TRBV7-2	TRBJ2-1	CASSLERAGLYSNEQFF
TRBV5-1	TRBJ2-7	CASSWGAGHTTYEQYF
TRBV7-2	TRBJ2-5	CASSLLGTPDGTQYF
TRBV12-3/TRBV12-4	TRBJ2-7	CASSDASGVTYEQYF
TRBV28	TRBJ2-7	CASSLRALPIIEQYF
TRBV7-2	TRBJ2-2	CASSLAREVVGELFF
TRBV2	TRBJ2-3	CASSVRAQPDTQYF
TRBV11-2	TRBJ2-3	CASSLVGADTQYF
TRBV15	TRBJ1-6	CATGEQYNSPLHF
TRBV29-1	TRBJ2-7	CSVAGAGSSYEQYF
TRBV6-5	TRBJ2-7	CASSMDEDRAYEQYF
TRBV27	TRBJ2-7	CASSWEGSGEQYF
TRBV27	TRBJ2-3	CASSLGGLADTQYF
TRBV12-3/TRBV12-4	TRBJ2-5	CASSSGQGRGETQYF